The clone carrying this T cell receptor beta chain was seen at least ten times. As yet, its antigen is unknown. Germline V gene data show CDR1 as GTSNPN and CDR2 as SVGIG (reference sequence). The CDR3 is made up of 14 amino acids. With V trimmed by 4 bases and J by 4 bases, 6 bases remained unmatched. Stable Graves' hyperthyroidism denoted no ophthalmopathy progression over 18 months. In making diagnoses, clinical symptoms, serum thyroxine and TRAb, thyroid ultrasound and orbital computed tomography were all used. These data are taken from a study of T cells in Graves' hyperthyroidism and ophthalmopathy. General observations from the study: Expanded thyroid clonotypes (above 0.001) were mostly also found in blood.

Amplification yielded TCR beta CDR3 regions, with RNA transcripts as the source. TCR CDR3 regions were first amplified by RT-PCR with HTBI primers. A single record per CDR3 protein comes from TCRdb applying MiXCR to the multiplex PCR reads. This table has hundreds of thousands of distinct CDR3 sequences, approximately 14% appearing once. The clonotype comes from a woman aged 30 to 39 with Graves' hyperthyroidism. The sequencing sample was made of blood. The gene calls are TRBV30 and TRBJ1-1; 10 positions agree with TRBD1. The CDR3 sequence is CAWTIGTGATEAFF. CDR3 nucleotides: TGTGCCTGGACCATCGGGACAGGGGCCACTGAAGCTTTCTTT. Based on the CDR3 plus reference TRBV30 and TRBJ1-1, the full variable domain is SQTIHQWPATLVQPVGSPLSLECTVEGTSNPNLYWYRQAAGRGLQLLFYSVGIGQISSEVPQNLSASRPQDRQFILSSKKLLLSDSGFYLCAWTIGTGATEAFFGQGTRLTVV.